The 29 T cell receptor beta chains below come from one sample, sequenced in a study of blood T cell repertoires in COVID-19. Profiled with immunoSEQ multiplex PCR; TCRdb holds only in-frame clones, not every one. The profile shows 95,000 to 110,000 clones, 84% of them singletons. Sequences were obtained from peripheral blood. The source of these receptors is a man in his 60s with acute or convalescent COVID-19.

CDR3 sequence (DNA): TGTGCCAGCAGCTTCCCGGCTAGCGGGATGGCAGAGACCCAGTACTTC. This gives the protein CASSFPASGMAETQYF. The V gene is TRBV5-4, the J gene TRBJ2-5; TRBD2 agrees at 9 bases. Trimming cost V 2 bases and J 4 bases; bases outside gene matches: 9. This CDR3 comprises 16 residues. CDR1 and CDR2 (germline): SGHNT, YYREEE (reference sequence).

The table lists this clone with a count of one. The CDR3 DNA sequence: TGTGCCAGCAGCTTGGAGGGGTCAGATACGCAGTATTTT. Protein: CASSLEGSDTQYF. The chain links TRBV5-4 to TRBJ2-3; D is possibly TRBD1 (5 bases). The ends were cut back, 0 bases at V and 4 bases at J, with 6 bases in the middle. The CDR3 sequence is 13 residues long. The germline gives CDR1 SGHNT, CDR2 YYREEE (reference sequence).

This sequence joins TRBV18 and TRBJ2-2, with D uncertain. This CDR3 contains 14 residues. From germline, CDR1 is KGHSH and CDR2 LQKENI. The ends were cut back, 6 bases at V and 3 bases at J, with 11 bases in the middle. As DNA, the CDR3 is TGTGCCAGCTCTAGCTCATCTTACACCGGGGAGCTGTTTTTT. It codes for CASSSSSYTGELFF.

The CDR3 sequence: CASSLRAVERDGYTF. CDR3 nucleotide sequence: TGTGCCAGCAGCCTGCGAGCGGTCGAGCGGGATGGCTACACCTTC. The V call is TRBV3-1 (or the pseudogene TRBV3-2), the J call TRBJ1-2; no reliable D call. Germline CDR1 is LGHDT and CDR2 is YNNKEL (reference sequence). CDR3 length: 15 amino acids. Trimming pared 4 bases from V and 6 bases from J, leaving 18 bases between.

This sequence joins TRBV6-2 or TRBV6-3 and TRBJ1-1; 8 nucleotides match TRBD1. Per the germline V gene, CDR1 is MNHEY and CDR2 is SVGEGT. J gave up 1 base and V 0 bases, and 10 bases lay outside the gene matches. The length of the CDR3 is 18 residues. The CDR3 coding sequence is TGTGCCAGCAGTTACTCGCAGGGGGCGATAGGGTGGAACACTGAAGCTTTCTTT. It translates to CASSYSQGAIGWNTEAFF.

The V gene is TRBV19, the J gene TRBJ2-1, with TRBD1 identical over 8 bases. This CDR3 is built from 14 residues. Per germline, CDR1 LNHDA and CDR2 SQIVND (reference sequence). Trimming cost V 8 bases and J 9 bases; bases outside gene matches: 12. The CDR3 loop reads CASSESGQGPEQFF. The CDR3 DNA sequence: TGTGCCAGTTCCGAGTCCGGACAGGGCCCTGAGCAGTTCTTC.

The chain employs TRBV4-1 and TRBJ2-1; 7 bases are a match to TRBD1. V shed 1 base, J shed 3 bases, and the junction held 6 bases outside the gene matches. Per the germline V gene, CDR1 is MGHRA and CDR2 is YSYEKL. The CDR3 covers 16 residues. The CDR3 region is CASSQGTGAFYNEQFF. The DNA of the CDR3 is TGCGCCAGCAGCCAAGGAACAGGGGCGTTCTACAATGAGCAGTTCTTC.

Only one count was recorded for this clone. This chain joins TRBV5-1 and TRBJ2-1; D is perhaps TRBD2 (5 bases). V gave up 0 bases and J gave up 9 bases, with 16 bases separating them. The V gene's germline CDR1 is SGHRS and CDR2 YFSETQ. The CDR3 is 15 residues long. The CDR3 nucleotides read TGCGCCAGCAGCTTGGAACCTAGCTCTGGAGGTGAGCAGTTCTTC. This encodes CASSLEPSSGGEQFF.

The V call is TRBV19, the J call TRBJ2-3; 9 bases are a match to TRBD2. Germline assignment: CDR1 LNHDA and CDR2 SQIVND (reference sequence). The V segment lost 0 bases and the J segment 4 bases; nucleotides outside the gene matches: 5. The CDR3 loop spans 16 amino acids. CDR3: CASSIDGAGGSDTQYF. DNA of the CDR3: TGTGCCAGTAGTATAGATGGAGCGGGAGGCTCAGATACGCAGTATTTT.

This chain links TRBV14 with TRBJ1-1; tentative D call: TRBD1 (6 bases). The V end was cut by 1 base, the J end by 6 bases, with 15 bases between. This CDR3 has 15 amino acids. Germline values: CDR1 SGHDN, CDR2 FVKESK. The CDR3 here is CASSQAHRELAEAFF. Here the CDR3 DNA reads TGTGCCAGCAGCCAAGCGCACAGGGAACTAGCTGAAGCTTTCTTT. Together with reference TRBV14 and TRBJ1-1, the CDR3 gives the full variable domain: EAGVTQFPSHSVIEKGQTVTLRCDPISGHDNLYWYRRVMGKEIKFLLHFVKESKQDESGMPNNRFLAERTGGTYSTLKVQPAELEDSGVYFCASSQAHRELAEAFFGQGTRLTVV.

The V call is TRBV1, the J call TRBJ1-2; the table's D call of TRBD1 was not tested on the DNA. TRBV1 is a pseudogene locus. The CDR3 covers 15 residues. CDR3 protein: CTSSQPDRGHCGYTF. As DNA, the CDR3 is TGCACCAGCAGCCAACCGGACAGGGGGCATTGTGGCTACACCTTC.

V usage is TRBV19 and J usage is TRBJ1-4; maybe TRBD1 (6 bases). The germline CDR1 and CDR2 sequences are LNHDA and SQIVND (reference sequence). CDR3 length: 15 amino acids. V dropped 7 bases and J dropped 8 bases, with 20 bases sitting between them. The CDR3 DNA reads TGTGCCAGTACTACCCTAGGGGGGGGCCGAGAAAAACTGTTTTTT. Protein product: CASTTLGGGREKLFF.

The V gene is TRBV27, the J gene TRBJ2-5; D is perhaps TRBD1 (6 bases). V was cut by 5 bases and J by 5 bases, with 18 bases left in between. The length of the CDR3 is 15 residues. The germline gives CDR1 MNHEY, CDR2 SMNVEV (reference sequence). DNA of the CDR3: TGTGCCAGCAGTCCGAACTTCAGGGGTTCGGAGACCCAGTACTTC. Translating gives CASSPNFRGSETQYF.

The CDR3 DNA sequence: TGCGCCAGCAGCTTGTTAGCGGGGCCCCAAGAGACCCAGTACTTC. Translation gives CASSLLAGPQETQYF. This sequence joins TRBV5-1 and TRBJ2-5, with 8 bases that match TRBD2. The CDR3 runs to 15 residues. V trimming: 1 base; J trimming: 1 base; junction bases outside the gene matches: 3. Germline lookup yields CDR1 SGHRS and CDR2 YFSETQ.

The CDR3 spells CSVESLLGNTIYF. CDR3 in DNA: TGCAGCGTTGAATCGTTACTCGGAAACACCATATATTTT. The rearrangement joins TRBV29-1 to TRBJ1-3; no clear D gene. CDR3 length: 13 residues. The germline V gene encodes CDR1 SQVTM and CDR2 ANQGSEA. Trimming stripped 2 bases from V and 4 bases from J, with 9 bases between.

The chain has TRBV19 and TRBJ1-2; a possible D gene is TRBD1 (5 bases). The CDR3 is made up of 12 amino acids. The V gene lost 8 bases and the J gene lost 4 bases, with 11 bases spanning the gap. The germline V gene encodes CDR1 LNHDA and CDR2 SQIVND (reference sequence). The CDR3 region is CASRQGIYGYTF. For the CDR3, the DNA is TGTGCCAGTCGGCAGGGTATCTATGGCTACACCTTC. Full variable domain (missing parts from reference TRBV19 and TRBJ1-2): DGGITQSPKYLFRKEGQNVTLSCEQNLNHDAMYWYRQDPGQGLRLIYYSQIVNDFQKGDIAEGYSVSREKKESFPLTVTSAQKNPTAFYLCASRQGIYGYTFGSGTRLTVV.

The rearrangement uses TRBV7-6 and TRBJ2-2; TRBD2 aligns across 9 bases. V dropped 5 bases and J dropped 5; count of bases not matched to a gene: 12. In germline, CDR1 is SGHVS, CDR2 FNYEAQ. This CDR3 spans 17 amino acids. The DNA for the CDR3 is TGTGCCAGCAGCCGGTCCTTTAGCGGGAGTAGGACCGGGGAGCTGTTTTTT. Amino acid sequence: CASSRSFSGSRTGELFF.

This clone is a singleton in its sample. This chain connects TRBV3-1 (or the pseudogene TRBV3-2) to TRBJ1-2; no clear D gene. The germline CDR1 and CDR2 sequences are LGHDT and YNNKEL (reference sequence). V lost 5 bases, J lost 3 bases, and 13 bases lay in between. The CDR3 sequence is 14 residues long. The CDR3, as DNA: TGTGCCAGCAGCGTCAACGGCGGGTACTATGGCTACACCTTC. It translates to CASSVNGGYYGYTF.

The chain has TRBV4-1 and TRBJ2-1, with TRBD2 identical over 8 bases. The trim removed 6 bases at V and 3 bases at J, leaving 4 bases unmatched. Looked up from germline, CDR1 is MGHRA and CDR2 is YSYEKL. The CDR3 extends over 14 amino acids. The CDR3 nucleotides read TGCGCCAGCAGACTAGCGGAACTCTACAATGAGCAGTTCTTC. Encoded protein: CASRLAELYNEQFF.

The chain employs TRBV12-5 and TRBJ2-1; possible D gene TRBD2, 5 bases. This CDR3 region has 16 residues. From germline, CDR1 is LGHNT and CDR2 FRNRAP. Deletions cut 1 base from V and 0 bases from J, with 10 bases between. CDR3 in DNA: TGTGCTAGTGGTTTGGGACAAGGGAGCTCCTACAATGAGCAGTTCTTC. This codes for CASGLGQGSSYNEQFF.

The chain recombines TRBV15 with TRBJ2-1; D might be TRBD1 (5 bases). The length of the CDR3 is 16 residues. Per the germline V gene, CDR1 is LNHNV and CDR2 is YYDKDF (reference sequence). The V end was cut by 0 bases, the J end by 4 bases, with 13 bases between. CDR3 coding DNA: TGTGCCACCAGCAGAGATCTGACAGCCGCTTACAATGAGCAGTTCTTC. This codes for CATSRDLTAAYNEQFF.

The chain carries TRBV10-3 and TRBJ1-4, with unresolved D. CDR3 length: 16 amino acids. CDR1 and CDR2 from the germline V gene are ENHRY and SYGVKD. V gave up 5 bases and J gave up 5 bases, with 18 bases separating them. CDR3 loop: CAISPSRRPVNEKLFF. The CDR3, as DNA: TGTGCCATCAGTCCTTCGCGGAGGCCCGTGAATGAAAAACTGTTTTTT.

The chain combines TRBV28 with TRBJ2-1, with D possibly being TRBD1 (6 bases). CDR3 length: 16 amino acids. V was cut by 6 bases and J by 5 bases, with 20 bases left in between. Germline V gene lookup returns CDR1 MDHEN and CDR2 SYDVKM. CDR3 amino acids: CASSANRVRANNEQFF. The CDR3 DNA is TGTGCCAGCAGCGCTAACAGGGTGAGGGCGAACAATGAGCAGTTCTTC.

The chain joins TRBV11-2 to TRBJ1-1; D might be TRBD1 (6 bases). The ends were cut back, 0 bases at V and 10 bases at J, with 15 bases in the middle. Germline CDR1 and CDR2: SGHAT and FQNNGV. This CDR3 region has 14 residues. CDR3 DNA sequence: TGTGCCAGCAGCTTAGATAGAGAAACAGGGAGAGCTTTCTTT. It specifies CASSLDRETGRAFF.

The J gene is TRBJ2-5, the V gene TRBV10-3, with a tentative D call TRBD1 (6 bases). V dropped 8 bases and J dropped 1 base, with 14 bases sitting between them. Germline-derived CDR1 and CDR2 are ENHRY and SYGVKD. The CDR3 consists of 14 residues. The CDR3 nucleotides are TGTGCCATCTCCGCAGGGGCTTTCCAAGAGACCCAGTACTTC. Translation gives CAISAGAFQETQYF.

This chain uses TRBV27 with TRBJ2-1; weak D call: TRBD1 (6 bases). This CDR3 is built from 12 residues. Trimming cost V 6 bases and J 8 bases, with 11 bases left between them. Germline V gene sequence: CDR1 MNHEY, CDR2 SMNVEV (reference sequence). CDR3: CASRTGRDEQFF. The DNA for the CDR3 is TGTGCCAGCAGGACAGGTAGGGATGAGCAGTTCTTC.

This chain connects TRBV10-3 to TRBJ1-1; TRBD1 is a possible D gene (5 bases). This CDR3 has 19 amino acids. V gave up 3 bases and J gave up 3 bases, with 26 bases separating them. Germline V gives CDR1 ENHRY, CDR2 SYGVKD. The DNA of the CDR3 is TGTGCCATCAGTGAAGGGGCACTGGCGGCCGCGGGACGGTACACTGAAGCTTTCTTT. Translation gives CAISEGALAAAGRYTEAFF.

The chain uses TRBV10-2 and TRBJ1-5; D ambiguous. The CDR3 is 12 residues long. The germline V and J ends were trimmed by 7 bases and 6 bases, with 10 bases remaining between them. Germline V gene lookup returns CDR1 WSHSY and CDR2 SAAADI. The CDR3 bases are TGCGCCAGCACCGAGGTTGGTCAGCCCCAGCATTTT. This encodes CASTEVGQPQHF.

This clone was seen a handful of times. This chain links TRBV18 with TRBJ1-5, with 8 bases aligning to TRBD1. Germline CDR1 reads KGHSH; CDR2 reads LQKENI. The CDR3 covers 15 residues. With V trimmed by 3 bases and J by 4 bases, 5 bases remained unmatched. DNA of the CDR3: TGTGCCAGCTCACCCCAGGGGGCCGAAAATCAGCCCCAGCATTTT. This translates into CASSPQGAENQPQHF.